This T cell receptor (beta chain) comes out of a study of T cells after yellow fever vaccination. The study's findings and limits: Subsequent booster samples again held most clones from primary vaccination (just under 98% CD4, approximately 86% CD8). The secondary T-cell response peaked on day 5, not day 15, but was weaker.

Conversion of TCR transcripts into cDNA relied on 5'RACE template switching, which added a universal primer site and UMIs. TCRdb processed the 5' RACE reads anew with MiXCR; each CDR3 protein has one entry. Of fewer than 650,000 distinct CDR3 sequences detected, about a fifth appear once; the ten largest clones hold about 16%. The CDR3 is made up of 15 amino acids. Per the germline V gene, CDR1 is SGHTA and CDR2 is FQGNSA. The J segment lost 6 bases and the V segment lost 2 bases, leaving 6 bases of the junction unmatched. In its sample, this clonotype was seen a few times. No antigen is known for it.

The sequencing here drew on PBMCs, taken around 3 weeks after the first yellow fever vaccination. The source of this sequence is a man between 18 and 29 years old who received the YFV17D yellow fever vaccine. The J gene is TRBJ2-3, the V gene TRBV7-2; 9 nucleotides match TRBD2. Here the CDR3 reads CASSLWRGGQDTQYF. The CDR3, as DNA: TGTGCCAGCAGCTTATGGCGGGGGGGCCAGGATACGCAGTATTTT.